This entry lists 8 T cell receptor beta chains sequenced from one sample in a study of blood T cell repertoires in COVID-19. Data came from immunoSEQ multiplex PCR; TCRdb stores just in-frame clones and leaves some out. This sample yields around 340,000 clones, of which 80% to 90% are seen a single time; around 4.4% belongs to the top ten. The sequencing input was PBMCs or T cells enriched from blood (not recorded which). These receptors originate from a woman between 40 and 50 years old with acute COVID-19.

J is TRBJ1-1 and V is TRBV18; maybe TRBD1 (6 bases). The CDR3 runs 15 residues. V dropped 2 bases and J dropped 6 bases, with 16 bases sitting between them. Germline CDR1 is KGHSH and CDR2 is LQKENI. CDR3 loop: CASSPASTGRSEAFF. CDR3 coding DNA: TGTGCCAGCTCACCAGCCAGTACAGGGCGCTCTGAAGCTTTCTTT.

The chain couples TRBV5-1 to TRBJ2-7, with 7 bases matching TRBD1. This CDR3 spans 17 amino acids. The germline V gene has CDR1 SGHRS and CDR2 YFSETQ. Trimming at V came to 5 bases and at J to 2 bases, leaving 16 bases not matched to a gene. CDR3: CASSGPLKGAQTYEQYF. CDR3 bases: TGCGCCAGCAGTGGCCCTTTGAAGGGGGCTCAAACCTACGAGCAGTACTTC.

The CDR3 DNA reads as TGTGCCAGCAGAGCCGCTGTAACTCCAAACACTGAAGCTTTCTTT. Translating it yields CASRAAVTPNTEAFF. The chain combines TRBV6-5 with TRBJ1-1; D ambiguous. In germline, CDR1 is MNHEY, CDR2 SVGAGI. V gave up 6 bases and J gave up 2 bases, with 16 bases separating them. The CDR3 is 15 residues long.

The rearrangement uses TRBV24-1 and TRBJ2-1; a weak D match, TRBD1 (6 bases). The germline CDR1 and CDR2 sequences are KGHDR and SFDVKD. V was pared by 3 bases and J by 14 bases, with 19 bases between. This CDR3 is built from 14 residues. This CDR3 is CATSDTDKTGMEFF. The CDR3 DNA reads TGTGCCACCAGTGATACTGACAAGACAGGTATGGAGTTCTTC.

The chain joins TRBV28 to TRBJ1-3; no firm D call. CDR3 length: 15 amino acids. Between the trimmed V and J ends, which lost 2 bases and 0 bases, there was a span of 8 bases. Germline V gene lookup returns CDR1 MDHEN and CDR2 SYDVKM. In DNA, the CDR3 is TGTGCCAGCAGTTTACGGGTTTACTCTGGAAACACCATATATTTT. This gives the protein CASSLRVYSGNTIYF. Together with reference TRBV28 and TRBJ1-3, the CDR3 gives the full variable domain: DVKVTQSSRYLVKRTGEKVFLECVQDMDHENMFWYRQDPGLGLRLIYFSYDVKMKEKGDIPEGYSVSREKKERFSLILESASTNQTSMYLCASSLRVYSGNTIYFGEGSWLTVV.

The chain joins TRBV3-1 (or the pseudogene TRBV3-2) to TRBJ1-6; a weak D match, TRBD1 (5 bases). The germline gives CDR1 LGHDT, CDR2 YNNKEL (reference sequence). V was cut by 5 bases and J by 6 bases, with 11 bases left in between. This CDR3 is built from 14 residues. CDR3 in amino acids: CASSSVDSNSPLHF. The DNA for the CDR3 is TGTGCCAGCAGCTCGGTTGACAGTAATTCACCCCTCCACTTT.

The chain has TRBV20-1 and TRBJ2-3; the D is unclear. CDR3 length equals 11 residues. Trimming took off 7 bases at V and 4 bases at J, with 9 bases between the two ends. Germline values: CDR1 DFQATT, CDR2 SNEGSKA (reference sequence). CDR3 residues: CSDIAADTQYF. The CDR3, as DNA: TGCAGTGATATAGCCGCAGATACGCAGTATTTT.

J is TRBJ2-2 and V is TRBV27; D gene uncertain. The germline gives CDR1 MNHEY, CDR2 SMNVEV (reference sequence). CDR3 length: 11 amino acids. V gave up 4 bases and J gave up 8 bases, with 5 bases separating them. CDR3 protein: CASSSRGELFF. CDR3 nucleotide sequence: TGTGCCAGCAGTTCCAGGGGGGAGCTGTTTTTT.